This T cell receptor beta chain originates from a study of blood T cell repertoires in COVID-19. In the original workflow: Reference gene primer amplification in the assay estimated nucleated cell counts. Generated by immunoSEQ multiplex PCR, the TCRdb table keeps only in-frame clones and is missing some. Clone size and V and J calls were adopted from that table, with D and trimming inferred from the DNA. The sample consists of about 250,000 clones, 70% to 90% of them appearing once. The CDR3 length is 11 residues. Germline V CDR1 and CDR2: SQVTM, ANQGSEA. The ends were cut back, 6 bases at V and 7 bases at J, with 12 bases in the middle.

The sample taken for sequencing was peripheral blood. The clonotype was recovered from a woman aged 25 to 39 with COVID-19, enrolled during active disease. The chain has TRBV29-1 and TRBJ1-2, with D maybe TRBD1 (5 bases). This CDR3 reads CSVGGDSGYTF. The CDR3 bases are TGCAGCGTCGGGGGGGATTCTGGCTACACCTTC.